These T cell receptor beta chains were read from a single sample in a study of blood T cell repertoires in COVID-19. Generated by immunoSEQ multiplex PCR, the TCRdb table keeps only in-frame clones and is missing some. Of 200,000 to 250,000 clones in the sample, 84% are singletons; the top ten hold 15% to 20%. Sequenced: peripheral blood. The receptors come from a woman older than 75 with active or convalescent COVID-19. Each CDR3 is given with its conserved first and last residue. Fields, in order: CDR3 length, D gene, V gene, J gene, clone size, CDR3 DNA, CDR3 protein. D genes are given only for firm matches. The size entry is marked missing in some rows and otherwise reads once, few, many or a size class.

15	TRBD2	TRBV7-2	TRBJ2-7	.	TGTGCCAGCAGCTTAGGACTAGCGGGGCCCTACGAGCAGTACTTC	CASSLGLAGPYEQYF
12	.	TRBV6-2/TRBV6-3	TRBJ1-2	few	TGTGCCAGCAGTCCCGGTCGCGTCGGCTACACCTTC	CASSPGRVGYTF
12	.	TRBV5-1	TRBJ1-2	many	TGCGCCAGCAGCTTGGACAGGACTGGCTACACCTTC	CASSLDRTGYTF
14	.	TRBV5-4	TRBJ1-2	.	TGTGCCAGCAGCTTGCAGGGCTCCCTCTATGGCTACACCTTC	CASSLQGSLYGYTF
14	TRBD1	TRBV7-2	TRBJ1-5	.	TGTGCCAGCAGCTCCGACAGGGCAAATCAGCCCCAGCATTTT	CASSSDRANQPQHF
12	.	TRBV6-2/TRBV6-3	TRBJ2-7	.	TGTGCCAGCAGTTTCCCCACCTACGAGCAGTACTTC	CASSFPTYEQYF
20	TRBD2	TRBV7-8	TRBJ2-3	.	TGTGCCAGCAGCCCTGAGCTTACTAGCGGGAGGGTCCTTAGCACAGATACGCAGTATTTT	CASSPELTSGRVLSTDTQYF
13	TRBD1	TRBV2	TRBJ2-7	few	TGTGCCAGCAGCCCCAGGGACAGCTACGAGCAGTACTTC	CASSPRDSYEQYF
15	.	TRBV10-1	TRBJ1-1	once	TGCGCCAGCCGCCGACAGACCCAAATGAACACTGAAGCTTTCTTT	CASRRQTQMNTEAFF
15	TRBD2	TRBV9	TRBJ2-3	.	TGTGCCAGCAGCACCCGCGGGGGGGCGACAGATACGCAGTATTTT	CASSTRGGATDTQYF
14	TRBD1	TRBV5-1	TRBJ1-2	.	TGCGCCAGCAGCGCTCCGGACAGGGTTGATGGCTACACCTTC	CASSAPDRVDGYTF
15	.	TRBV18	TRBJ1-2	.	TGTGCCAGCTCACAAGCCGGGAAGCCGGACTATGGCTACACCTTC	CASSQAGKPDYGYTF
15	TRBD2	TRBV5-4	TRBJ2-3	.	TGTGCCAGCAGCTTGTCGGCGGGGGGCGGGGATACGCAGTATTTT	CASSLSAGGGDTQYF
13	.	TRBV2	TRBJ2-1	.	TGTGCCAGCAGTGAACGGGGGTGGAATGAGCAGTTCTTC	CASSERGWNEQFF
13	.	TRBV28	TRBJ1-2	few	TGTGCCAGTTTTACAGGGTCTGGCTATGGCTACACCTTC	CASFTGSGYGYTF
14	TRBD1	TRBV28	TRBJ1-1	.	TGTGCCAGCAGGGGGGACAGCTTGAACACTGAAGCTTTCTTT	CASRGDSLNTEAFF
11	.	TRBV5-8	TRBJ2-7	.	TGTGCCAGCAGGAGGACCTACGAGCAGTACTTC	CASRRTYEQYF
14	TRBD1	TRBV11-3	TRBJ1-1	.	TGTGCCAGCAGCTTGGGACAGCTGGGCACTGAAGCTTTCTTT	CASSLGQLGTEAFF
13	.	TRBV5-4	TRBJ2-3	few	TGTGCCAGCAGCTTGGTGGCAGCAGATACGCAGTATTTT	CASSLVAADTQYF
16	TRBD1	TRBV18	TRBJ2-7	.	TGTGCCAGCTCACCATTATTAGGACAGGGGCCGCGGGAGCAGTACTTC	CASSPLLGQGPREQYF
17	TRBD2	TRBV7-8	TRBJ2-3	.	TGTGCCAGCAGCCCCCGTCGGACTAGCGGGGGCACAGATACGCAGTATTTT	CASSPRRTSGGTDTQYF
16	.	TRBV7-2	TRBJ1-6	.	TGTGCCAGCAGCGACAGGAGTAGCTCCTATAATTCACCCCTCCACTTT	CASSDRSSSYNSPLHF
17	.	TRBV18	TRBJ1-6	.	TGTGCCAGCTCACCAGAACGCCCGGGCAGGGCGGATTCACCCCTCCACTTT	CASSPERPGRADSPLHF
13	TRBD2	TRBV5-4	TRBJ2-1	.	TGTGCCAGCGGACAAGCGGGGGGGGATGAGCAGTTCTTC	CASGQAGGDEQFF
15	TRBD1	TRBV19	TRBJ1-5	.	TGTGCCAGTAGTCTGGGACAGGGTGGTTTTCAGCCCCAGCATTTT	CASSLGQGGFQPQHF
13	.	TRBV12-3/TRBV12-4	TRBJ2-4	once	TGTGCCAGCACAGGTCTAGCCAAAAACATTCAGTACTTC	CASTGLAKNIQYF
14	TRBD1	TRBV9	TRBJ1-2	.	TGTGCCAGCAGCGCCGGGACAGGGGGCCGTGGCTACACCTTC	CASSAGTGGRGYTF
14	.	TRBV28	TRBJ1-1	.	TGTGCCAGCAGTTTAGATCCAGGGAGGACTGAAGCTTTCTTT	CASSLDPGRTEAFF
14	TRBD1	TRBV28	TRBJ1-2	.	TGTGCCAGCAGTCCTCGGACAGGGGGAAATGGCTACACCTTC	CASSPRTGGNGYTF
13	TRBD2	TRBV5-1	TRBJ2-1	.	TGCGCCAGCAGCAGGACTAGCGGGGAGGAGCAGTTCTTC	CASSRTSGEEQFF
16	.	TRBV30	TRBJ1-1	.	TGTGCCTGGAGTGTAAGTGCCGGACACGCGAACACTGAAGCTTTCTTT	CAWSVSAGHANTEAFF
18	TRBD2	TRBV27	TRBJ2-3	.	TGTGCCAGCATCCCCGGGACTAGCGGGGCCGCCATCTTGGGTACGCAGTATTTT	CASIPGTSGAAILGTQYF
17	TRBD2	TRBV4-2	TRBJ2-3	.	TGTGCCAGCAGCATGTTAGCGGGAGGATTGGGCACAGATACGCAGTATTTT	CASSMLAGGLGTDTQYF
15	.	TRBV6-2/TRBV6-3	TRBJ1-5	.	TGTGCCAGCAGTTGGAGGGTCTTTCGCAATCAGCCCCAGCATTTT	CASSWRVFRNQPQHF
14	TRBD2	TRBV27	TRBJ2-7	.	TGTGCCAGCACCCCAGCGGGGAGCTCCTACGAGCAGTACTTC	CASTPAGSSYEQYF
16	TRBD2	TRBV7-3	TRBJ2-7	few	TGTGCCAGCAGCCAACACCCCCTCTCTAGCGGAAGGGAGCAGTACTTC	CASSQHPLSSGREQYF